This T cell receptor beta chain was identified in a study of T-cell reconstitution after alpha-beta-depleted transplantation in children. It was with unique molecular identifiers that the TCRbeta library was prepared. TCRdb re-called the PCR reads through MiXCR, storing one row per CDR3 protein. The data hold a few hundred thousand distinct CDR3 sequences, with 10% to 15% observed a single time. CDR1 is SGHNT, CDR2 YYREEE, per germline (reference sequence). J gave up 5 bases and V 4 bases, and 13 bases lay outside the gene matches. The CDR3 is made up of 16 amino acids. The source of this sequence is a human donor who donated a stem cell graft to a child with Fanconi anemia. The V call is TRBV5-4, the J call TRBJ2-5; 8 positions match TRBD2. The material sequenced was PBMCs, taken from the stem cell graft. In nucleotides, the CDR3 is TGTGCCAGCAGCCGGTTAGGACGGGGGGGCCGGGAGACCCAGTACTTC. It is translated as CASSRLGRGGRETQYF.